Listed below are T cell receptor beta chains from one sample, sequenced in a study of identical twins. TCRdb fed the 5' RACE reads into MiXCR, producing one record per CDR3 protein. Here the sample spans approximately 210,000 distinct CDR3 sequences, roughly a tenth being singletons. The sample comprised memory (CD45RO+) T cells sorted from blood. These receptor sequences come from a young woman in good health. CDR3s include the opening cysteine and the closing phenylalanine or tryptophan. The D gene is left open where the match is weak. Rows may omit the clone size; those that give it use once, few, many or a size class.

V gene	J gene	D gene	clone size	CDR3 DNA	CDR3 protein
TRBV20-1	TRBJ1-2	TRBD1	few	TGCAGTGTTAGGCGGCGGACAGGGGGCTACACCTTC	CSVRRRTGGYTF
TRBV7-6	TRBJ2-1	-	few	TGTGCCAGCAGCCGTATGGGGATGTCCTACAATGAGCAGTTCTTC	CASSRMGMSYNEQFF
TRBV20-1	TRBJ2-3	-	few	TGCAGTGTGTGGCTAGGCACAGATACGCAGTATTTT	CSVWLGTDTQYF
TRBV11-2	TRBJ2-7	-	many	TGTGCCAGCAGCTTAGCGGGGGCCCCCTACGAGCAGTACTTC	CASSLAGAPYEQYF
TRBV5-1	TRBJ2-2	TRBD2	-	TGCGCCAGCAGCCAACTAGCGGGGGGCACCGGGGAGCTGTTTTTT	CASSQLAGGTGELFF
TRBV7-7	TRBJ2-5	TRBD1	few	TGTGCCAGCAGCTTTAGGACAGGGTTACAAGAGACCCAGTACTTC	CASSFRTGLQETQYF
TRBV5-5	TRBJ2-3	-	-	TGTGCCAGCAGCTTGTTGCAGCACACAGATACGCAGTATTTT	CASSLLQHTDTQYF
TRBV24-1	TRBJ2-3	-	-	TGTGCCACCCAAAAGCGGGTCCCAAGCCGGGCAGATACGCAGTATTTT	CATQKRVPSRADTQYF
TRBV20-1	TRBJ2-7	-	few	TGCAGTGCTAGATCATATTACGAGCAGTACTTC	CSARSYYEQYF
TRBV3-1	TRBJ2-7	-	few	TGTGCCAGCAGCCCTCGCGGGGAGACTAGATGGTACGAGCAGTACTTC	CASSPRGETRWYEQYF
TRBV20-1	TRBJ2-7	TRBD2	many	TGCAGTGCTATATCATTTTCTAGCGGGAGGGCCGTCGTCGAGCAGTACTTC	CSAISFSSGRAVVEQYF
TRBV12-3/TRBV12-4	TRBJ1-2	-	few	TGTGCCAGCAGTTACCCGTATGGCTACACCTTC	CASSYPYGYTF
TRBV20-1	TRBJ2-1	-	few	TGCAGTGCTCTAGGGTCAGATGAGCAGTTCTTC	CSALGSDEQFF
TRBV7-8	TRBJ2-2	TRBD1	few	TGTGCCAGCAGTTTACCGGGACAGGGGTCTATTGACGGGGAGCTGTTTTTT	CASSLPGQGSIDGELFF
TRBV7-8	TRBJ2-3	TRBD2	-	TGTGCCAGCAGCTCAGAGGGGCGGGGGACTAGCGGCACAGATACGCAGTATTTT	CASSSEGRGTSGTDTQYF
TRBV7-9	TRBJ1-2	-	many	TGTGCCAGCAGCAGTTCCGGGACCGACCAATTTGGCTACACCTTC	CASSSSGTDQFGYTF
TRBV20-1	TRBJ2-1	-	few	TGCAGTGCCGTGAGTTGGGACACCCACAATGAGCAGTTCTTC	CSAVSWDTHNEQFF
TRBV5-5	TRBJ2-3	TRBD1	few	TGTGCCAGCAGCCGCCCCGGACAGGGCACTCATACGCAGTATTTT	CASSRPGQGTHTQYF
TRBV20-1	TRBJ2-1	TRBD2	few	TGCAGTGCTTCGCAAGCGGGAGGGCCCAATGAGCAGTTCTTC	CSASQAGGPNEQFF
TRBV5-1	TRBJ1-4	-	few	TGCGCCAGCAGCCAGGGAATCGGGTTCGGGGAAAAACTGTTTTTT	CASSQGIGFGEKLFF
TRBV18	TRBJ1-2	TRBD1	many	TGTGCCAGCTCACCAGACAGGGAAAAAAATGGCTACACCTTC	CASSPDREKNGYTF
TRBV5-1	TRBJ2-3	-	many	TGCGCCAGCAGCTTGGAAGGTAGCACTAGCACAGATACGCAGTATTTT	CASSLEGSTSTDTQYF
TRBV5-6	TRBJ1-2	-	few	TGTGCCAGCAGCTTGGAGGCGGCGGAGGTCTATGGCTACACCTTC	CASSLEAAEVYGYTF
TRBV20-1	TRBJ1-2	TRBD1	few	TGCAGTGCTAGAGAGACGACAGGGTTGGGAGGCTACACCTTC	CSARETTGLGGYTF
TRBV19	TRBJ2-6	-	-	TGTGCCAGTACCCCTGGGACCCCAGCATCCTCTGGGGCCAACGTCCTGACTTTC	CASTPGTPASSGANVLTF
TRBV7-9	TRBJ1-1	-	few	TGTGCCAGCAGTCGGTTACAGGGGAACACTGAAGCTTTCTTT	CASSRLQGNTEAFF
TRBV5-5	TRBJ1-1	TRBD1	few	TGTGCCAGCAGCTCTAGACAGGGGGGCTTGAGCACTGAAGCTTTCTTT	CASSSRQGGLSTEAFF
TRBV9	TRBJ1-4	-	-	TGTGCCAGCAGCGTAGGGCAGCTCAGTGCAACTAATGAAAAACTGTTTTTT	CASSVGQLSATNEKLFF
TRBV20-1	TRBJ2-7	TRBD1	many	TGCAGTGCTAGGAGACAGGGGACCGAGCAGTACTTC	CSARRQGTEQYF
TRBV7-2	TRBJ2-1	-	many	TGTGCCAGCAGCCCCTCGGGAAGCTCCTACAATGAGCAGTTCTTC	CASSPSGSSYNEQFF
TRBV6-1	TRBJ2-7	-	many	TGTGCCAGCAGTACGACAGGGAGGTCACTCTACGAGCAGTACTTC	CASSTTGRSLYEQYF
TRBV7-2	TRBJ2-7	TRBD2	few	TGTGCCAGCAGCTTCGGGACTATTTCCTACGAGCAGTACTTC	CASSFGTISYEQYF
TRBV6-5	TRBJ2-3	TRBD2	few	TGTGCCAGCATTAGGTCTAGCGGGGGGACAGATACGCAGTATTTT	CASIRSSGGTDTQYF
TRBV15	TRBJ2-1	-	-	TGTGCCACCAGCGGCGCCAGGGTCCTCAGCTCCTACAATGAGCAGTTCTTC	CATSGARVLSSYNEQFF
TRBV19	TRBJ2-7	-	-	TGTGCCAGTAGCGGACGGCTCCGGGAGCAGTACTTC	CASSGRLREQYF
TRBV10-2	TRBJ2-3	-	few	TGCGCCAGCAGTAAACAGGGAGGGACGAGGGATACGCAGTATTTT	CASSKQGGTRDTQYF
TRBV7-9	TRBJ2-7	-	-	TGTGCCAGCAGCTTCTCATGGGGGAACACCCATGGACACGAGCAGTACTTC	CASSFSWGNTHGHEQYF
TRBV20-1	TRBJ1-2	TRBD1	-	TGCAGTGCTTACGACAGGGAGGGCTACACCTTC	CSAYDREGYTF
TRBV6-1	TRBJ2-6	-	few	TGTGCCAGCAGTGAATTCATCGGGGCGGTTGGGGCCAACGTCCTGACTTTC	CASSEFIGAVGANVLTF
TRBV12-3/TRBV12-4	TRBJ2-6	-	many	TGTGCCAGCCAGAGCACCTCTGGGGCCAACGTCCTGACTTTC	CASQSTSGANVLTF
TRBV5-1	TRBJ1-1	TRBD1	few	TGCGCCAGCAGCTCTTACAGGGGGCGCGGGACTGAAGCTTTCTTT	CASSSYRGRGTEAFF
TRBV19	TRBJ1-2	TRBD1	-	TGTGCCACAGAGGACAGGAACTATGGCTACACCTTC	CATEDRNYGYTF
TRBV4-1	TRBJ2-3	-	-	TGCGCCAGCAGACGCGGGACTAGCACAGATACGCAGTATTTT	CASRRGTSTDTQYF
TRBV4-2	TRBJ2-6	-	few	TGTGCCAGCAGCCAAGGTGGCATGGGGGCCAACGTCCTGACTTTC	CASSQGGMGANVLTF
TRBV4-3	TRBJ1-2	-	many	TGCGCCAGCAGCGAGGAAGTCAGCTACTATGGCTACACCTTC	CASSEEVSYYGYTF
TRBV11-2	TRBJ1-1	-	few	TGTGCCAGCAGCTCCGCCAGGGCTAATGAAGCTTTCTTT	CASSSARANEAFF
TRBV13	TRBJ2-1	-	-	TGTACCATCAGCTTAGCCCCGAGGCGGGGCCGCTCCTACAATGAGCAGTTCTTC	CTISLAPRRGRSYNEQFF
TRBV20-1	TRBJ2-7	-	many	TGCAGTGCTAGTAAAGGGGGAGGTCTTTCCAGCGAGCAGTACTTC	CSASKGGGLSSEQYF
TRBV7-2	TRBJ2-7	TRBD2	-	TGTGCCAGCAGCTTTAGCGGGAGAGACGACGAGCAGTACTTC	CASSFSGRDDEQYF
TRBV20-1	TRBJ2-7	-	few	TGCAGTGCTAGAGATAACGGGTACGTCTCCTACGAGCAGTACTTC	CSARDNGYVSYEQYF
TRBV5-1	TRBJ1-2	-	few	TGCGCCAGCAGCTTGAATCGCCATTCTAACTATGGCTACACCTTC	CASSLNRHSNYGYTF
TRBV5-1	TRBJ2-7	TRBD1	few	TGCGCCAGCACTAAGGACAGGGGGCACGAGCAGTACTTC	CASTKDRGHEQYF
TRBV20-1	TRBJ2-2	-	few	TGCAGTGCTAGAGCTAAGAACACCGGGGAGCTGTTTTTT	CSARAKNTGELFF
TRBV4-3	TRBJ2-1	-	-	TGCGCCAGCAGCCAAAGTGGGTTGGGGTCCTCGTTCAGCTCCTACAATGAGCAGTTCTTC	CASSQSGLGSSFSSYNEQFF
TRBV5-1	TRBJ2-1	TRBD2	many	TGCGCCAGCAGCTCGACTAGCGGGGAGTGGGCCTACAATGAGCAGTTCTTC	CASSSTSGEWAYNEQFF
TRBV12-3/TRBV12-4	TRBJ2-2	-	-	TGTGCCAGCAGTTTAGCCAGGGATCACACCGGGGAGCTGTTTTTT	CASSLARDHTGELFF
TRBV20-1	TRBJ2-3	-	many	TGCAGTGCTAGACGTAGGGGGGGGGCTCGGGATACGCAGTATTTT	CSARRRGGARDTQYF
TRBV6-2/TRBV6-3	TRBJ2-3	TRBD2	-	TGTGCCAGCAGTTACGCGGGAGAGTCAGATACGCAGTATTTT	CASSYAGESDTQYF